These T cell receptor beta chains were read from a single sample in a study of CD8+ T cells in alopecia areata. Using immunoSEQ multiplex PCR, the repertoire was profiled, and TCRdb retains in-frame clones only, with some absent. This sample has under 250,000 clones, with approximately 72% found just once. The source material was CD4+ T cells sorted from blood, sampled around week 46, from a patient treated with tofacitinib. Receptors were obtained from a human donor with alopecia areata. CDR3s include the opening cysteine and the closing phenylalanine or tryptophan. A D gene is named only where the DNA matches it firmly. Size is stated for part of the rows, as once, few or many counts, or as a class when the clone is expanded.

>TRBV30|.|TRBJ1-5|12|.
CAWSQPGQPQHF
TGTGCCTGGAGCCAGCCGGGTCAGCCCCAGCATTTT
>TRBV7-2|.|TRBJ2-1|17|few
CASSLEIATGANNEQFF
TGTGCCAGCAGCTTAGAAATTGCGACGGGGGCCAACAATGAGCAGTTCTTC
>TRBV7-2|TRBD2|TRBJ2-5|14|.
CASTGLAGAETQYF
TGTGCCAGCACCGGACTAGCGGGGGCGGAGACCCAGTACTTC
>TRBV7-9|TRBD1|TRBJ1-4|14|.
CASSLGTGGEKLFF
TGTGCCAGCAGCCTTGGGACAGGGGGTGAAAAACTGTTTTTT
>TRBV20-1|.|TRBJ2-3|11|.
CSAPTKHTQYF
TGCAGTGCTCCGACTAAGCATACGCAGTATTTT
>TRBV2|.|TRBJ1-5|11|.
CASSPSGPQHF
TGTGCCAGCAGCCCCTCGGGGCCCCAGCATTTT
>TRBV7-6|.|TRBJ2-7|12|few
CASSLGPNEQYF
TGTGCCAGCAGCTTAGGCCCCAACGAGCAGTACTTC
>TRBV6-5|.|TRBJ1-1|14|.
CASIMDPSNTEAFF
TGTGCCAGCATAATGGACCCTTCGAACACTGAAGCTTTCTTT
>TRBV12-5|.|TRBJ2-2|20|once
CASGFRSPLWDTLNTGELFF
TGTGCTAGTGGTTTTAGATCCCCTTTATGGGACACACTAAACACCGGGGAGCTGTTTTTT
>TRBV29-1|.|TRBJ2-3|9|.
CSVADTQYF
TGCAGCGTTGCTGATACGCAGTATTTT
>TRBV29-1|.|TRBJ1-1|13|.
CSVRGGMNTEAFF
TGCAGCGTACGAGGGGGTATGAACACTGAAGCTTTCTTT
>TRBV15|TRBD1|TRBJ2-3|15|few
CATNPQGGSTDTQYF
TGTGCCACCAACCCACAGGGGGGAAGCACAGATACGCAGTATTTT
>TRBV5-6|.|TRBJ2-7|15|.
CASSLFSPGTYEQYF
TGTGCCAGCAGCTTGTTCTCCCCGGGAACCTACGAGCAGTACTTC
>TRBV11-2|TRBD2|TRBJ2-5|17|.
CASSVGLAGGIQETQYF
TGTGCCAGCAGCGTGGGACTAGCGGGAGGTATACAAGAGACCCAGTACTTC
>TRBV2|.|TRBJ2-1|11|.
CASSEGDEQFF
TGTGCCAGCAGTGAGGGCGATGAGCAGTTCTTC
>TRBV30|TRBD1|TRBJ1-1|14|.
CAWNEGQLNTEAFF
TGTGCCTGGAATGAGGGACAGCTGAACACTGAAGCTTTCTTT
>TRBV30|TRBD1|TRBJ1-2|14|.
CARGQGAQGYGYTF
TGTGCCCGGGGACAGGGGGCGCAGGGGTATGGCTACACCTTC
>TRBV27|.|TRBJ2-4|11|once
CASRAENIQYF
TGTGCCAGCCGTGCGGAGAACATTCAGTACTTC
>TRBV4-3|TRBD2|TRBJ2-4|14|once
CASSQTTSGTIQYF
TGCGCCAGCAGCCAGACAACTAGCGGGACCATTCAGTACTTC
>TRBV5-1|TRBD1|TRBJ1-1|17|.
CASSLEPVTGGSAEAFF
TGCGCCAGCAGCTTGGAGCCTGTGACAGGGGGTTCGGCTGAAGCTTTCTTT